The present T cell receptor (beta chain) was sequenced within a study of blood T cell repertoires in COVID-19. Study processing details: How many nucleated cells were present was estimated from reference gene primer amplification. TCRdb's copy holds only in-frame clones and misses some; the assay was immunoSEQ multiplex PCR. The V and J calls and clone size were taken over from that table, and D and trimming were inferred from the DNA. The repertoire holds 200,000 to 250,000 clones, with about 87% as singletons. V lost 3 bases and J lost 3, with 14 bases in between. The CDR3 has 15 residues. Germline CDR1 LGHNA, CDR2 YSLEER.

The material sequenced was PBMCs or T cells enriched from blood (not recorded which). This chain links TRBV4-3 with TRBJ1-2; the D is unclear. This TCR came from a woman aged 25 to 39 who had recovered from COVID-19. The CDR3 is CASSQVGLSYYGYTF. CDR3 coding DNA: TGCGCCAGCAGCCAGGTTGGCCTGTCTTACTATGGCTACACCTTC.